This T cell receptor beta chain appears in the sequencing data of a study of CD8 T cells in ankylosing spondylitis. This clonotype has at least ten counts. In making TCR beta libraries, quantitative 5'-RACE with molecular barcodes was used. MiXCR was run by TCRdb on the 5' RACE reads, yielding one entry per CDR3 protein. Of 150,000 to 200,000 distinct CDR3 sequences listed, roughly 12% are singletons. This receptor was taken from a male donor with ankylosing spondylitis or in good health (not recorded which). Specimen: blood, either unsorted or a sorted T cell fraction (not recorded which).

In DNA form, the CDR3 reads TGTGCCAGTAGTTTTCTGGGATCGGACGAGCAGTACTTC. It specifies CASSFLGSDEQYF. The chain uses TRBV19 and TRBJ2-7; no reliable D call. Germline CDR1 LNHDA, CDR2 SQIVND (reference sequence). The CDR3 has 13 residues. V dropped 5 bases and J dropped 5 bases, with 13 bases sitting between them.